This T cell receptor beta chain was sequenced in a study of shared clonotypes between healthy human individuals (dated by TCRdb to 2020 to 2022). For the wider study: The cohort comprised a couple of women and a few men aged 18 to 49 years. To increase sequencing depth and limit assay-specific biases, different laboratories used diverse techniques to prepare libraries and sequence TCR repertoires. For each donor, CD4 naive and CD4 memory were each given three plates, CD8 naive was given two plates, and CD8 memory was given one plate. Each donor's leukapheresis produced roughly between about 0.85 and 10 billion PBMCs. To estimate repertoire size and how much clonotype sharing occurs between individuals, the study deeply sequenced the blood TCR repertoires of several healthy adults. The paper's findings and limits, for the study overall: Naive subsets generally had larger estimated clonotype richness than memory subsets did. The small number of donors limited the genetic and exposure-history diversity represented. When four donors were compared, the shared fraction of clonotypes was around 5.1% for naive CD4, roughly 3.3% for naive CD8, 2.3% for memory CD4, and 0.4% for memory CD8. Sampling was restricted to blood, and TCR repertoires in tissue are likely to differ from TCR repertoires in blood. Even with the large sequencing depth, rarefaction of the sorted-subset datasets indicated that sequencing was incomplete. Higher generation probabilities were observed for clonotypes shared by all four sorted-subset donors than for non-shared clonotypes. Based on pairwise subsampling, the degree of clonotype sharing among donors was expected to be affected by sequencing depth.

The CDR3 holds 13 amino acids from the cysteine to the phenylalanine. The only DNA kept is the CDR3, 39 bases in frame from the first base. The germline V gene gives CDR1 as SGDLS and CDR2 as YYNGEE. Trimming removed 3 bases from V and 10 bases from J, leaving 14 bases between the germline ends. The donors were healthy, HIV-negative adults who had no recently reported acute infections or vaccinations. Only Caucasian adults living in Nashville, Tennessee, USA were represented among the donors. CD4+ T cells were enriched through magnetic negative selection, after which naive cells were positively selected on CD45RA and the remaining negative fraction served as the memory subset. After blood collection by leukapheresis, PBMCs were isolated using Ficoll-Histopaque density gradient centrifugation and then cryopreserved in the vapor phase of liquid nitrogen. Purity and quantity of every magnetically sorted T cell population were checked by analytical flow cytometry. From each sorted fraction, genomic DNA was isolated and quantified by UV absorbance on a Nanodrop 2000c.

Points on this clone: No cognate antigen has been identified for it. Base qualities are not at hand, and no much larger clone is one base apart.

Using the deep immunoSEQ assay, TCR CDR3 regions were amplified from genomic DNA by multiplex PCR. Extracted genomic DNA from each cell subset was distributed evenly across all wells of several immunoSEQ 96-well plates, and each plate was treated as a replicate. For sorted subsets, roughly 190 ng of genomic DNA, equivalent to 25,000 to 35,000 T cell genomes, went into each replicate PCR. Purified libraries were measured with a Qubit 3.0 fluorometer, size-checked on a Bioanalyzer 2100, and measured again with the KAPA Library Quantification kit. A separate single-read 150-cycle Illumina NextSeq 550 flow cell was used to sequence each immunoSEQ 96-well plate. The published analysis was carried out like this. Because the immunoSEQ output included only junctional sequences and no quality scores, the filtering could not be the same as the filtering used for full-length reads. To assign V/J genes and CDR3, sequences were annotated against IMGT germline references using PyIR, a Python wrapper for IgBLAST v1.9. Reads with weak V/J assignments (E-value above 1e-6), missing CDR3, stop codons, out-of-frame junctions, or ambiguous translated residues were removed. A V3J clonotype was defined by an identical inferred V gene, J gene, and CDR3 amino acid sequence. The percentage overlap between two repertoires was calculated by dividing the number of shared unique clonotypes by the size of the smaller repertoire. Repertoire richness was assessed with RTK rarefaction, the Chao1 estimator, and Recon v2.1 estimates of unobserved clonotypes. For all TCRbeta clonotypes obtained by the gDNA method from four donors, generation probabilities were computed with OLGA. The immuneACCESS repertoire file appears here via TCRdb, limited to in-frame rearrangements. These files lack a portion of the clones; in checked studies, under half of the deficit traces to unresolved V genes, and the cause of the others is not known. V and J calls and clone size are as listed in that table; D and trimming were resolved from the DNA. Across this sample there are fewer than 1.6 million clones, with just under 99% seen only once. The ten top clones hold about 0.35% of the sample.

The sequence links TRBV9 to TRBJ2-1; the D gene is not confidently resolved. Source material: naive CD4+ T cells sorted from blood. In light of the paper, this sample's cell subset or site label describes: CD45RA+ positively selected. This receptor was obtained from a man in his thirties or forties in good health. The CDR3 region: CASSAGSVGEQFF. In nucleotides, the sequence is TGTGCCAGCAGCGCAGGATCAGTAGGAGAGCAGTTCTTC.